These 21 T cell receptor beta chains came from one sample sequenced in a study of control samples from healthy donors and cancer patients. Produced via immunoSEQ multiplex PCR; TCRdb's table is partial and in-frame only. The sample has approximately 120,000 clones, more than 85% seen once. The sample was blood. These TCRs come from a woman aged 50 to 60 in good health.

For the CDR3, the DNA is TGTGCCAGTAGTAAACAGCAGAACACTGAAGCTTTCTTT. Translation gives CASSKQQNTEAFF. The rearrangement joins TRBV19 to TRBJ1-1; unclear D gene. CDR1 is LNHDA, CDR2 SQIVND, per germline (reference sequence). This CDR3 comprises 13 residues. V was pared by 4 bases and J by 1 base, with 7 bases between.

The chain combines TRBV2 with TRBJ1-5; 7 nucleotides line up with TRBD1. V was clipped by 4 bases and J by 1 base; unmatched bases: 4. The germline CDR1 and CDR2 sequences are SNHLY and FYNNEI. This CDR3 is 15 amino acids long. The CDR3 sequence is CASSVRQGSNQPQHF. Written as DNA, the CDR3 is TGTGCCAGCAGTGTCCGACAGGGAAGCAATCAGCCCCAGCATTTT.

CDR3 protein: CASSFPGGTEAFF. The DNA for the CDR3 is TGTGCCAGCAGTTTTCCCGGGGGAACTGAAGCTTTCTTT. The chain carries TRBV27 and TRBJ1-1, with D possibly being TRBD1 (5 bases). Germline V lookup: CDR1 MNHEY, CDR2 SMNVEV (reference sequence). The CDR3 runs to 13 residues. With 3 bases removed from V and 5 bases from J, the gap between germline ends came to 10 bases.

The chain employs TRBV10-3 and TRBJ1-2; D is possibly TRBD1 (6 bases). The CDR3 is 14 residues long. Germline V gives CDR1 ENHRY, CDR2 SYGVKD. Trimming cost V 4 bases and J 4 bases, with 13 bases left between them. CDR3 nucleotides: TGTGCCATCAGTGGGACAGACGAAGGCTATGGCTACACCTTC. This gives the protein CAISGTDEGYGYTF.

The genes are TRBV27 and TRBJ1-1, with 7 nucleotides matching TRBD1. The length of the CDR3 is 19 residues. From germline, CDR1 is MNHEY and CDR2 SMNVEV (reference sequence). After removal of 6 bases from V and 6 bases from J, the junction contained 25 bases not matched to a gene. Here the CDR3 DNA reads TGTGCCAGCAGCCCCCCCCATCGGGACAGCCCTAGAGGGTTGTCTGAAGCTTTCTTT. Its protein product is CASSPPHRDSPRGLSEAFF.

This clone occurred once. The chain couples TRBV7-2 to TRBJ2-5, with a possible D match to TRBD1 (6 bases). Trimming took 1 base from V and 4 from J, leaving 13 bases between them. This CDR3 region has 15 residues. The germline gives CDR1 SGHTA, CDR2 FQGNSA. CDR3 DNA sequence: TGTGCCAGCAGCTTAGAAAGGGGGACCGGAGAGACCCAGTACTTC. Translating gives CASSLERGTGETQYF. Filled out from reference TRBV7-2 and TRBJ2-5, the complete variable domain reads GAGVSQSPSNKVTEKGKDVELRCDPISGHTALYWYRQSLGQGLEFLIYFQGNSAPDKSGLPSDRFSAERTGGSVSTLTIQRTQQEDSAVYLCASSLERGTGETQYFGPGTRLLVL.

The gene calls are TRBV7-3 and TRBJ1-3; no reliable D call. The CDR3 runs 15 residues. Germline V gives CDR1 SGHTA, CDR2 FQGTGA. Trimming removed 0 bases at V and 2 bases at J, with 8 bases between. CDR3 nucleotides: TGTGCCAGCAGCTTAACGGCGCAGGCTGGAAACACCATATATTTT. Translated: CASSLTAQAGNTIYF.

The chain couples TRBV10-3 to TRBJ1-1; D gene uncertain. The CDR3 spans 14 residues. CDR1 and CDR2 (germline): ENHRY, SYGVKD. The CDR3 bases are TGTGCGCACCGGCCCAAAGAACAAAACACTGAAGCTTTCTTT. It codes for CAHRPKEQNTEAFF.

This clone was seen just once. The chain employs TRBV19 and TRBJ1-6; 7 bases align to TRBD1. J was trimmed by 5 bases and V by 2 bases; bases with no gene match: 0. CDR1 is LNHDA and CDR2 is SQIVND in the germline V gene (reference sequence). The CDR3 contains 14 residues. The CDR3 nucleotides are TGTGCCAGTAGTATACAGGGGGATAATTCACCCCTCCACTTT. Protein sequence: CASSIQGDNSPLHF.

Only a few counts were recorded for this clone. The chain carries TRBV25-1 and TRBJ2-4; possible D gene TRBD2, 6 bases. The V and J ends lost 6 bases and 4 bases respectively, with 16 bases between them. Germline V gene sequence: CDR1 MGHDK, CDR2 SYGVNS. CDR3 length equals 15 residues. The CDR3 nucleotides read TGTGCCAGCAGCGGGGGAGACATGCGAAAAAACATTCAGTACTTC. Translated, it gives CASSGGDMRKNIQYF.

V and J are TRBV30 and TRBJ2-7; 9 positions agree with TRBD2. Germline CDR1 GTSNPN, CDR2 SVGIG (reference sequence). CDR3 size: 15 residues. V shed 2 bases, J shed 3 bases, and the junction held 8 bases outside the gene matches. The CDR3 sequence is CAWSPRLAGIYEQYV. CDR3 DNA sequence: TGTGCCTGGAGTCCTCGGCTAGCGGGAATCTACGAGCAGTACGTC.

The chain combines TRBV19 with TRBJ2-3, with D possibly being TRBD2 (6 bases). Germline V lookup: CDR1 LNHDA, CDR2 SQIVND (reference sequence). This CDR3 has 13 residues. V gave up 1 base and J gave up 6 bases, with 8 bases separating them. This chain's CDR3 is CASSIGGDDTQYF. In DNA, the CDR3 is TGTGCCAGTAGTATAGGCGGGGATGATACGCAGTATTTT. The full variable domain, completed using reference TRBV19 and TRBJ2-3, is DGGITQSPKYLFRKEGQNVTLSCEQNLNHDAMYWYRQDPGQGLRLIYYSQIVNDFQKGDIAEGYSVSREKKESFPLTVTSAQKNPTAFYLCASSIGGDDTQYFGPGTRLTVL.

This clone was observed a few times. Here the CDR3 reads CASSLGRGRNSPLHF. CDR3 coding DNA: TGTGCCAGCAGCCTCGGGCGGGGCCGCAATTCACCCCTCCACTTT. J is TRBJ1-6 and V is TRBV5-4; D may be TRBD1 (5 bases). The CDR3 sequence is 15 residues long. The ends were cut back, 4 bases at V and 7 bases at J, with 15 bases in the middle. Germline lookup yields CDR1 SGHNT and CDR2 YYREEE (reference sequence).

The rearrangement joins TRBV5-1 to TRBJ1-4; D not certain. The CDR3 consists of 15 residues. Trimming stripped 0 bases from V and 0 bases from J, with 6 bases between. CDR1 is SGHRS, CDR2 YFSETQ, per germline. CDR3 loop: CASSLEPTTNEKLFF. CDR3 nucleotide sequence: TGCGCCAGCAGCTTGGAACCAACAACTAATGAAAAACTGTTTTTT. The full variable domain, with the rest looked up from reference TRBV5-1 and TRBJ1-4, is KAGVTQTPRYLIKTRGQQVTLSCSPISGHRSVSWYQQTPGQGLQFLFEYFSETQRNKGNFPGRFSGRQFSNSRSEMNVSTLELGDSALYLCASSLEPTTNEKLFFGSGTQLSVL.

The chain joins TRBV6-1 to TRBJ1-1; 10 bases match TRBD1. This CDR3 has 16 amino acids. Trimming at V came to 4 bases and at J to 5 bases, leaving 10 bases not matched to a gene. Germline V CDR1 and CDR2: MNHNS, SASEGT. The CDR3 is CASSGGQGRPRTEAFF. Written as DNA, the CDR3 is TGTGCCAGCAGTGGGGGACAGGGGCGACCGCGGACTGAAGCTTTCTTT.

J is TRBJ2-7 and V is TRBV7-2; D is undetermined. CDR1 is SGHTA, CDR2 FQGNSA, per germline. Trimming removed 4 bases from V and 3 bases from J, with 7 bases in between. The CDR3 runs 12 residues. The CDR3 protein is CASSSQFYEQYF. The CDR3 DNA follows: TGTGCCAGCAGCTCCCAATTCTACGAGCAGTACTTC.

This clone was observed a single time. V usage is TRBV3-1 (or the pseudogene TRBV3-2) and J usage is TRBJ2-4; tentative D call: TRBD2 (7 bases). V lost 4 bases, J lost 2 bases, and 12 bases lay in between. CDR3 length: 15 amino acids. Per the germline V gene, CDR1 is LGHDT and CDR2 is YNNKEL (reference sequence). As DNA, the CDR3 is TGTGCCAGCAGCCTAAGGGGGGGTTCCAAAAACATTCAGTACTTC. It specifies CASSLRGGSKNIQYF.

V usage is TRBV30 and J usage is TRBJ1-5; 8 bases are a match to TRBD1. The CDR3 has 15 residues. Trimming cost V 3 bases and J 4 bases; bases outside gene matches: 8. CDR1 and CDR2 (germline): GTSNPN, SVGIG (reference sequence). For the CDR3, the DNA is TGTGCCTGGAGAGAACCGGGACAGGTTAATCAGCCCCAGCATTTT. As protein: CAWREPGQVNQPQHF.

This chain joins TRBV24-1 and TRBJ1-5; 7 nucleotides line up with TRBD1. Germline V lookup: CDR1 KGHDR, CDR2 SFDVKD. The V segment lost 3 bases and the J segment 2 bases; nucleotides outside the gene matches: 3. The CDR3 runs to 15 residues. The CDR3 protein is CATSDTGTGNQPQHF. As DNA, the CDR3 is TGTGCCACCAGTGATACTGGGACAGGCAATCAGCCCCAGCATTTT.

Turning to this clone: The same CDR3 is also encoded by other DNA sequences in this sample. The V and J genes are TRBV6-5 and TRBJ2-5; tentatively, D is TRBD2 (6 bases). The germline CDR1 and CDR2 sequences are MNHEY and SVGAGI. The CDR3 has 14 amino acids. The V gene lost 11 bases and the J gene lost 2 bases, with 18 bases spanning the gap. The CDR3 is CAARRSGVQETQYF. CDR3 in DNA: TGTGCCGCCCGGCGTTCGGGGGTTCAAGAGACCCAGTACTTC.

The V and J genes are TRBV24-1 and TRBJ2-3, with D tentatively TRBD2 (6 bases). This CDR3 is 17 amino acids long. The germline V and J ends were trimmed by 3 bases and 4 bases, with 19 bases remaining between them. Looked up from germline, CDR1 is KGHDR and CDR2 is SFDVKD. This CDR3 reads CATSDPFTGVSPDTQYF. Here the CDR3 DNA reads TGTGCCACCAGTGATCCCTTCACGGGGGTCAGCCCAGATACGCAGTATTTT.